This TCR beta chain was observed in a study of identical twins. Study-wide points: Abundant cord blood beta clonotypes carried fewer insertions; memory repertoires showed none. Out-of-frame alpha sequences that twins shared showed excess low generation probability.

Per the germline V gene, CDR1 is SGHRS and CDR2 is YFSETQ. The CDR3 totals 15 residues. J lost 3 bases, V lost 4 bases, and 5 bases had no gene match. Healthy Caucasians provided all donations. This clonotype was seen ten or more times. Its antigen is unknown. TCRdb itself ran the 5' RACE reads through MiXCR, one entry per CDR3 protein. The sample contains about 260,000 distinct CDR3 sequences, about 7% of which appear only once. This sample also appeared in a second study, on yellow fever vaccine responses in identical twins.

The sequencing input was memory (CD45RO+) T cells sorted from blood. The chain couples TRBV5-1 to TRBJ1-5; 9 bases are a match to TRBD1. The origin of this receptor is a woman under 30 in good health. The CDR3 DNA is TGCGCCAGCAGCCTTACAGGGGGCCCCAATCAGCCCCAGCATTTT. Translation: CASSLTGGPNQPQHF.